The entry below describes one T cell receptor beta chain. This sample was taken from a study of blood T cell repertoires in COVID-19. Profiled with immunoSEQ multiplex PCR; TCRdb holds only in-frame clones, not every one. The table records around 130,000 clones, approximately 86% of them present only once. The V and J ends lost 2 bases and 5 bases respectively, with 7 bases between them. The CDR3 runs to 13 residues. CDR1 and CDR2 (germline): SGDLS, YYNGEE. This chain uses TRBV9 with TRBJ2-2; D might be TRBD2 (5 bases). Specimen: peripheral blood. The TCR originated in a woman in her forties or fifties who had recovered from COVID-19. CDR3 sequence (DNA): TGTGCCAGCAGCGTCGGAGGAACCGGGGAGCTGTTTTTT. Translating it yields CASSVGGTGELFF. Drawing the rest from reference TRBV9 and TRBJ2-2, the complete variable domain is DSGVTQTPKHLITATGQRVTLRCSPRSGDLSVYWYQQSLDQGLQFLIQYYNGEERAKGNILERFSAQQFPDLHSELNLSSLELGDSALYFCASSVGGTGELFFGEGSRLTVL.